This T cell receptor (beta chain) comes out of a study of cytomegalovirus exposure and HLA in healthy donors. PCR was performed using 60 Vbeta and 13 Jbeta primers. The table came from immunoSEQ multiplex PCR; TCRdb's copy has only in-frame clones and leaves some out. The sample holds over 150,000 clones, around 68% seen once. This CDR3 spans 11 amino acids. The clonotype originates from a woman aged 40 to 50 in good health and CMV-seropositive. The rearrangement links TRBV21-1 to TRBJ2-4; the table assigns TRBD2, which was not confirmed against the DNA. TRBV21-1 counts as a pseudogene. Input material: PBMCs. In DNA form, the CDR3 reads TGTGCCAGCAGCCTCAAAAACATTCAGTACTTC. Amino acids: CASSLKNIQYF.